This passage covers 19 T cell receptor beta chains from one sample sequenced in a study of OX40 agonist ivuxolimab in advanced cancers. TCRdb's copy holds only in-frame clones and misses some; the assay was immunoSEQ multiplex PCR. Of about 76,000 clones listed, approximately 85% are singletons. Sequencing used CD4+ or CD8+ T cells sorted from blood, obtained in a trial of the OX40 agonist ivuxolimab. The receptors originated from an adult with an advanced solid tumor such as melanoma, head and neck, liver or kidney cancer.

The V call is TRBV7-9, the J call TRBJ2-7; 12 bases agree with TRBD2. The J segment lost 5 bases and the V segment lost 5 bases, leaving 4 bases of the junction unmatched. This CDR3 comprises 14 residues. Germline V gives CDR1 SEHNR, CDR2 FQNEAQ (reference sequence). CDR3 amino acids: CASSRTSGKNEQYF. DNA of the CDR3: TGTGCCAGCAGCCGGACTAGCGGGAAAAACGAGCAGTACTTC. Variable domain in full (rest from reference TRBV7-9 and TRBJ2-7): DTGVSQNPRHKITKRGQNVTFRCDPISEHNRLYWYRQTLGQGPEFLTYFQNEAQLEKSRLLSDRFSAERPKGSFSTLEIQRTEQGDSAMYLCASSRTSGKNEQYFGPGTRLTVT.

The chain carries TRBV7-9 and TRBJ2-3; possible D gene TRBD2, 5 bases. Per the germline V gene, CDR1 is SEHNR and CDR2 is FQNEAQ (reference sequence). This CDR3 spans 15 amino acids. V lost 8 bases to trimming and J lost 5 bases, with 20 bases between them. The CDR3 loop is CASFPSGHWGDTQYF. Here the CDR3 DNA reads TGTGCCAGCTTCCCAAGCGGCCACTGGGGAGATACGCAGTATTTT.

The chain joins TRBV5-8 to TRBJ2-5; TRBD1 matches at 8 bases. Germline V CDR1 and CDR2: SGHTS, YDEGEE. The V gene end was trimmed by 2 bases and the J gene end by 5 bases; junction bases not matched to a gene: 8. The CDR3 extends over 15 amino acids. The CDR3 loop is CASSFGTGDRETQYF. The CDR3 DNA follows: TGTGCCAGCAGCTTTGGGACAGGTGATCGGGAGACCCAGTACTTC. The full variable domain, completed using reference TRBV5-8 and TRBJ2-5, is EAGVTQSPTHLIKTRGQQATLRCSPISGHTSVYWYQQALGLGLQFLLWYDEGEERNRGNFPPRFSGRQFPNYSSELNVNALELEDSALYLCASSFGTGDRETQYFGPGTRLLVL.

The V gene is TRBV7-9, the J gene TRBJ2-1; tentatively, D is TRBD2 (5 bases). This CDR3 has 15 residues. Germline V gene sequence: CDR1 SEHNR, CDR2 FQNEAQ (reference sequence). V lost 2 bases and J 8 bases, leaving 16 bases between the germline ends. The CDR3 DNA sequence: TGTGCCAGCAGCTTACTTCTAGGTCCCGGGGATGAGCAGTTCTTC. Amino acid sequence: CASSLLLGPGDEQFF.

The chain joins TRBV6-5 to TRBJ1-5, with D hard to call. V shed 5 bases and J shed 0 bases, with 8 bases lying between them. Germline V lookup: CDR1 MNHEY, CDR2 SVGAGI. CDR3 size: 14 residues. The CDR3 DNA reads as TGTGCCAGCAGTCCCGTTTCTAGCAATCAGCCCCAGCATTTT. Translated, it gives CASSPVSSNQPQHF.

The chain recombines TRBV2 with TRBJ2-7; 7 positions agree with TRBD1. Germline assignment: CDR1 SNHLY and CDR2 FYNNEI. The V and J ends lost 4 bases and 2 bases, in that order; junction bases with no gene match: 8. The CDR3 runs to 15 residues. The CDR3 sequence is CASSVGPGGAYEQYF. The CDR3 coding sequence is TGTGCCAGCAGTGTAGGGCCAGGGGGAGCCTACGAGCAGTACTTC.

This chain links TRBV6-5 with TRBJ2-3, with 7 bases matching TRBD2. This CDR3 contains 13 residues. Germline V lookup: CDR1 MNHEY, CDR2 SVGAGI. With 7 bases clipped from V and 1 base from J, the junction kept 2 bases outside the gene matches. CDR3 residues: CASKRDGTDTQYF. The CDR3 DNA follows: TGTGCCAGCAAGCGGGACGGCACAGATACGCAGTATTTT.

This rearrangement joins TRBV9 to TRBJ1-3; D possibly corresponds to TRBD1 (6 bases). The CDR3 has 15 amino acids. CDR1 SGDLS and CDR2 YYNGEE come from the germline V gene. V dropped 2 bases and J dropped 4 bases, with 13 bases sitting between them. The CDR3 sequence is CASSVDGQKGNTIYF. In DNA, the CDR3 is TGTGCCAGCAGCGTCGACGGACAGAAAGGAAACACCATATATTTT.

Turning to this clone: The same CDR3 arises from other DNA sequences in this sample as well. The V call is TRBV7-2, the J call TRBJ1-5; D not certain. Trimming cost V 5 bases and J 4 bases, with 9 bases left between them. The V gene's germline CDR1 is SGHTA and CDR2 FQGNSA. This CDR3 region has 13 residues. CDR3 amino acids: CASSLIDNQPQHF. In DNA, the CDR3 is TGTGCCAGCAGCCTAATCGATAATCAGCCCCAGCATTTT. The variable domain in full, with the rest retrieved from reference TRBV7-2 and TRBJ1-5, is GAGVSQSPSNKVTEKGKDVELRCDPISGHTALYWYRQSLGQGLEFLIYFQGNSAPDKSGLPSDRFSAERTGGSVSTLTIQRTQQEDSAVYLCASSLIDNQPQHFGDGTRLSIL.

The rearrangement joins TRBV30 to TRBJ1-1; a weak D match, TRBD1 (5 bases). From germline, CDR1 is GTSNPN and CDR2 SVGIG (reference sequence). This CDR3 is built from 12 residues. Deletions cut 2 bases from V and 4 bases from J, with 8 bases between. The CDR3 is CAWSRRGTEAFF. The CDR3 bases are TGTGCCTGGAGTCGGAGGGGCACTGAAGCTTTCTTT.

The V gene is TRBV30, the J gene TRBJ1-3; TRBD1 is a possible D gene (5 bases). The CDR3 is made up of 16 amino acids. Looked up from germline, CDR1 is GTSNPN and CDR2 is SVGIG (reference sequence). V was trimmed by 1 base and J by 3 bases, leaving 16 bases between them. The CDR3 DNA sequence: TGTGCCTGGAGTGCCAGATCAGGGTTTTTTGGAAACACCATATATTTT. It specifies CAWSARSGFFGNTIYF.

The CDR3 nucleotides are TGTGCCAGCAGCGTCAAAAAGGGGGGGAAAACTGAAGCTTTCTTT. Amino acid sequence: CASSVKKGGKTEAFF. V gene TRBV9 combines with J gene TRBJ1-1, with D tentatively TRBD1 (6 bases). This CDR3 has 15 residues. V lost 2 bases, J lost 5 bases, and 16 bases lay in between. Germline-derived CDR1 and CDR2 are SGDLS and YYNGEE.

The chain uses TRBV7-8 and TRBJ2-5, with 13 nucleotides matching TRBD2. Germline loops: CDR1 SGHVS, CDR2 FQNEAQ. V dropped 0 bases and J dropped 5; count of bases not matched to a gene: 12. The CDR3 loop spans 19 amino acids. CDR3 sequence: CASSLASAGLAGKDETQYF. In DNA form, the CDR3 reads TGTGCCAGCAGCTTAGCCTCAGCGGGACTAGCGGGAAAAGATGAGACCCAGTACTTC. Together with reference TRBV7-8 and TRBJ2-5, the CDR3 gives the full variable domain: GAGVSQSPRYKVAKRGQDVALRCDPISGHVSLFWYQQALGQGPEFLTYFQNEAQLDKSGLPSDRFFAERPEGSVSTLKIQRTQQEDSAVYLCASSLASAGLAGKDETQYFGPGTRLLVL.

The chain has TRBV7-9 and TRBJ1-1; D not resolved. The CDR3 consists of 14 residues. Germline V gene lookup returns CDR1 SEHNR and CDR2 FQNEAQ (reference sequence). V was trimmed by 4 bases and J by 3 bases, leaving 12 bases between them. Here the CDR3 reads CASSSPGSHTEAFF. The CDR3 region has the DNA TGTGCCAGCAGCTCCCCGGGGTCTCACACTGAAGCTTTCTTT.

The chain combines TRBV12-5 with TRBJ2-7; TRBD2 matches at 10 bases. The V segment lost 6 bases and the J segment 6 bases; nucleotides outside the gene matches: 5. The CDR3 sequence is 13 residues long. The germline gives CDR1 LGHNT, CDR2 FRNRAP. CDR3 in amino acids: CASGPSGRPEQYF. In nucleotides, the CDR3 is TGTGCTAGTGGACCTAGCGGGAGACCCGAGCAGTACTTC.

This chain uses TRBV5-8 with TRBJ1-1, with 8 nucleotides matching TRBD1. CDR1 and CDR2 from the germline V gene are SGHTS and YDEGEE. The CDR3 has 14 amino acids. J gave up 8 bases and V 4 bases, and 10 bases lay outside the gene matches. The CDR3 DNA follows: TGTGCCAGCAGCCCCCGTGAAGACAGGGGCGAAGCTTTCTTT. This gives the protein CASSPREDRGEAFF.

The chain has TRBV29-1 and TRBJ2-7, with D perhaps matching TRBD2 (6 bases). From germline, CDR1 is SQVTM and CDR2 ANQGSEA. The CDR3 extends over 12 amino acids. V was clipped by 6 bases and J by 5 bases, with 14 bases between them. The CDR3 DNA reads as TGCAGCGTCATCGGGAGCTCTCACGAGCAGTACTTC. This sequence encodes CSVIGSSHEQYF.

The rearrangement joins TRBV29-1 to TRBJ1-1; D ambiguous. CDR1 is SQVTM and CDR2 is ANQGSEA in the germline V gene. V shed 4 bases and J shed 4 bases, with 10 bases lying between them. CDR3 length equals 12 residues. The DNA for the CDR3 is TGCAGCGTTGTAGGGCTCGGCACTGAAGCTTTCTTT. Its translation: CSVVGLGTEAFF.

The V gene is TRBV7-3, the J gene TRBJ1-2, with a tentative D call TRBD1 (5 bases). Per the germline V gene, CDR1 is SGHTA and CDR2 is FQGTGA. CDR3 length: 16 residues. The V end was cut by 5 bases, the J end by 0 bases, with 16 bases between. CDR3 region: CASSITGRGPNYGYTF. In DNA, the CDR3 is TGTGCCAGCAGCATCACGGGGCGCGGGCCTAACTATGGCTACACCTTC.